The 18 T cell receptor beta chains presented below share a single source sample, sequenced in a study of vaccination effects on CD4 cells after COVID-19. Sequencing in the ViraFEST assay came after antigen-specific CD4+ T cells had been expanded with viral peptide pools, which were used to stimulate PBMC. With approximately 10 days of culture completed, CD4+ T cells were isolated. Vaccine recipients lacked prior SARS-CoV-2 infection and had negative nucleocapsid antibodies. Generated by immunoSEQ multiplex PCR, the TCRdb table keeps only in-frame clones and is missing some. The sample records 20,000 to 25,000 clones, around 76% being singletons. These receptors' targets are unknown. Sequences were derived from CD4+ T cells from PBMCs cultured with HCoV-NL63 spike peptides, sampled before COVID-19 vaccination. The receptors stem from a human donor who received a COVID-19 vaccine.

The chain carries TRBV3-1 (or the pseudogene TRBV3-2) and TRBJ2-3, with 11 bases matching TRBD2. With 3 bases clipped from V and 4 bases from J, the junction kept 9 bases outside the gene matches. Germline values: CDR1 LGHDT, CDR2 YNNKEL (reference sequence). This CDR3 contains 17 residues. CDR3 residues: CASSQALAGGWADTQYF. The DNA of the CDR3 is TGTGCCAGCAGCCAGGCTCTAGCGGGGGGATGGGCAGATACGCAGTATTTT.

The chain combines TRBV7-2 with TRBJ2-5, with 10 bases aligning to TRBD2. Germline CDR1 is SGHTA and CDR2 is FQGNSA. The CDR3 loop spans 17 amino acids. Germline trimming cut 5 bases from V and 4 bases from J; bases unmatched to any gene: 13. The CDR3 protein is CASSQIGLAALLETQYF. The DNA of the CDR3 is TGTGCCAGCAGCCAGATCGGACTAGCGGCTCTATTAGAGACCCAGTACTTC.

The chain is built from TRBV18 and TRBJ1-5, with D unclear. The germline gives CDR1 KGHSH, CDR2 LQKENI. The CDR3 length is 13 residues. Trimming cost V 3 bases and J 5 bases, with 8 bases left between them. CDR3 loop: CASSPGTDQPQHF. The CDR3 DNA reads as TGTGCCAGCTCACCGGGAACCGATCAGCCCCAGCATTTT. Full variable domain (remainder filled in from reference TRBV18 and TRBJ1-5): NAGVMQNPRHLVRRRGQEARLRCSPMKGHSHVYWYRQLPEEGLKFMVYLQKENIIDESGMPKERFSAEFPKEGPSILRIQQVVRGDSAAYFCASSPGTDQPQHFGDGTRLSIL.

This clone was observed a handful of times. The chain carries TRBV16 and TRBJ1-1; 8 nucleotides align to TRBD1. V lost 1 base and J lost 2; bases outside the gene matches: 9. CDR1 is KGHSY and CDR2 is FQNENV in the germline V gene. The CDR3 is 17 residues long. The CDR3 DNA sequence: TGTGCCAGCAGCCAATTAGGACAGGGTAGGGTAAACACTGAAGCTTTCTTT. It translates to CASSQLGQGRVNTEAFF.

The V call is TRBV5-4, the J call TRBJ1-3; 9 positions agree with TRBD1. Trimming took 4 bases from V and 0 from J; bases not matched to a gene: 14. The CDR3 is made up of 19 amino acids. CDR1 and CDR2 from the germline V gene are SGHNT and YYREEE (reference sequence). Here the CDR3 reads CASSPAVRDRASSGNTIYF. CDR3 coding DNA: TGTGCCAGCAGCCCGGCGGTGAGGGACAGGGCTAGCTCTGGAAACACCATATATTTT. The whole variable domain, filled in from reference TRBV5-4 and TRBJ1-3, reads ETGVTQSPTHLIKTRGQQVTLRCSSQSGHNTVSWYQQALGQGPQFIFQYYREEENGRGNFPPRFSGLQFPNYSSELNVNALELDDSALYLCASSPAVRDRASSGNTIYFGEGSWLTVV.

The V gene is TRBV4-1, the J gene TRBJ2-1, with D unclear. Germline CDR1 is MGHRA and CDR2 is YSYEKL. Trimming removed 2 bases at V and 6 bases at J, with 14 bases between. This CDR3 spans 15 amino acids. CDR3 sequence: CASSQRVLPGNEQFF. CDR3 nucleotides: TGCGCCAGCAGCCAAAGGGTCCTACCGGGCAATGAGCAGTTCTTC.

The V call is TRBV4-2, the J call TRBJ1-1; 7 nucleotides match TRBD1. Germline V lookup: CDR1 LGHNA, CDR2 YNFKEQ. V shed 2 bases and J 4 bases; nucleotides not matched to a gene: 4. The CDR3 spans 14 residues. CDR3 region: CASSQQQGITEAFF. In nucleotides, the CDR3 is TGTGCCAGCAGCCAACAACAGGGGATCACTGAAGCTTTCTTT.

This clone occurred once. The gene calls are TRBV9 and TRBJ1-1, with 9 bases that match TRBD1. The CDR3 is made up of 14 amino acids. Trimming cost V 0 bases and J 7 bases; bases outside gene matches: 4. Per germline, CDR1 SGDLS and CDR2 YYNGEE. The CDR3 reads CASSVEGQGIEAFF. The CDR3 DNA follows: TGTGCCAGCAGCGTAGAGGGACAGGGAATTGAAGCTTTCTTT.

This rearrangement joins TRBV5-4 to TRBJ2-2; a possible D gene is TRBD1 (6 bases). CDR3 size: 14 residues. The V gene lost 7 bases and the J gene lost 1 base, with 11 bases spanning the gap. Germline V lookup: CDR1 SGHNT, CDR2 YYREEE (reference sequence). The CDR3 DNA reads as TGTGCCAGCTCCTGGGACATGAACACCGGGGAGCTGTTTTTT. Amino acid sequence: CASSWDMNTGELFF.

Only one count was recorded for this clone. CDR3 amino acids: CAISGRLDYGYTF. The CDR3 nucleotides are TGTGCCATCAGTGGACGCTTGGACTATGGCTACACCTTC. The V call is TRBV10-3, the J call TRBJ1-2, with D hard to call. V was shortened by 4 bases and J by 3 bases, with 9 bases between the two germline ends. The germline gives CDR1 ENHRY, CDR2 SYGVKD. The CDR3 has 13 residues.

The CDR3 DNA follows: TGTGCCAGCAGCTTGGCGGGCAGGGCGGGGTGGGACACTGAAGCTTTCTTT. This codes for CASSLAGRAGWDTEAFF. V and J are TRBV5-4 and TRBJ1-1; TRBD1 might be the D (5 bases). Germline-derived CDR1 and CDR2 are SGHNT and YYREEE (reference sequence). V lost 0 bases and J lost 3, with 18 bases in between. The CDR3 runs 17 residues.

CDR3: CASSQGSLQETQYF. The CDR3 region has the DNA TGTGCCAGCAGCCAAGGCAGCCTGCAAGAGACCCAGTACTTC. The V and J genes are TRBV4-2 and TRBJ2-5; D not certain. CDR1 and CDR2 from the germline V gene are LGHNA and YNFKEQ. This CDR3 has 14 residues. Trimming cost V 1 base and J 2 bases, with 8 bases left between them.

This clone was recorded once. The sample holds other DNA sequences that translate to the same CDR3. The rearrangement joins TRBV29-1 to TRBJ2-7; unclear D gene. The CDR3 has 12 amino acids. The V end was cut by 0 bases, the J end by 2 bases, with 5 bases between. Germline values: CDR1 SQVTM, CDR2 ANQGSEA. CDR3 nucleotides: TGCAGCGTTGAAGATGGGACCTACGAGCAGTACTTC. Translation: CSVEDGTYEQYF.

A single count supports this clone. This chain joins TRBV3-1 (or the pseudogene TRBV3-2) and TRBJ2-3; D gene uncertain. There are 15 residues in the CDR3. Deletions cut 0 bases from V and 0 bases from J, with 7 bases between. Germline V gene sequence: CDR1 LGHDT, CDR2 YNNKEL (reference sequence). CDR3 protein: CASSQEAWSTDTQYF. CDR3 coding DNA: TGTGCCAGCAGCCAAGAGGCATGGAGCACAGATACGCAGTATTTT.

J is TRBJ1-2 and V is TRBV12-5; TRBD1 matches 8 bases. V was clipped by 3 bases and J by 5 bases; unmatched bases: 5. Per germline, CDR1 LGHNT and CDR2 FRNRAP. The CDR3 consists of 14 residues. CDR3 nucleotides: TGTGCTAGTGGTTTCGGACAGGGAGGGTATGGCTACACCTTC. The encoded protein is CASGFGQGGYGYTF. The full variable domain, its missing parts supplied by reference TRBV12-5 and TRBJ1-2, is DARVTQTPRHKVTEMGQEVTMRCQPILGHNTVFWYRQTMMQGLELLAYFRNRAPLDDSGMPKDRFSAEMPDATLATLKIQPSEPRDSAVYFCASGFGQGGYGYTFGSGTRLTVV.

The V and J genes are TRBV6-5 and TRBJ1-2, with a weak D call TRBD1 (5 bases). The CDR3 is 14 amino acids. V lost 6 bases and J 7 bases, leaving 18 bases between the germline ends. Germline CDR1 reads MNHEY; CDR2 reads SVGAGI. DNA for the CDR3: TGTGCCAGCAGACCACCGTGGGGCGACGGTGGCTACACCTTC. Translated: CASRPPWGDGGYTF.

The rearrangement joins TRBV6-1 to TRBJ2-7, with TRBD2 identical over 9 bases. The V gene's germline CDR1 is MNHNS and CDR2 SASEGT. The CDR3 extends over 18 amino acids. V gave up 2 bases and J gave up 2 bases; unmatched junction bases: 13. The CDR3, as DNA: TGTGCCAGCAGTGAATTGGGGGGTAGCGGGAGTTCTCCCTACGAGCAGTACTTC. Translating gives CASSELGGSGSSPYEQYF.

The rearrangement uses TRBV9 and TRBJ2-1; 7 nucleotides match TRBD2. The germline V gene encodes CDR1 SGDLS and CDR2 YYNGEE. The CDR3 covers 17 residues. V trimming: 2 bases; J trimming: 4 bases; junction bases outside the gene matches: 12. CDR3 coding DNA: TGTGCCAGCAGCGTCTCCGGGGGAGGGGTGCTTTACAATGAGCAGTTCTTC. The encoded protein is CASSVSGGGVLYNEQFF.